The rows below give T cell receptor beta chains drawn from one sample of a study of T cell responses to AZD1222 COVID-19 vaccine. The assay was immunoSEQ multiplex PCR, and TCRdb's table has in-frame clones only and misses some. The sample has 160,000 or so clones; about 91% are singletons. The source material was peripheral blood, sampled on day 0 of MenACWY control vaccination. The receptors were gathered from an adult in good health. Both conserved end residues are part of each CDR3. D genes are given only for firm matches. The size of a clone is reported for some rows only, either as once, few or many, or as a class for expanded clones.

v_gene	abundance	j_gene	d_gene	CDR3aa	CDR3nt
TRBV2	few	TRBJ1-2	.	CASSEPGTNYGYTF	TGTGCCAGCAGTGAACCAGGGACTAACTATGGCTACACCTTC
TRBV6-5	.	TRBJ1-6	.	CASTRGSYNSPLHF	TGTGCCAGCACACGGGGCTCCTATAATTCACCCCTCCACTTT
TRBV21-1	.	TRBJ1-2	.	CASSKAAGPTYYGYTF	TGTGCCAGCAGCAAAGCGGCGGGACCCACGTACTATGGCTACACCTTC
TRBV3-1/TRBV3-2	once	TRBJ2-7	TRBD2	CASSPRTSGSGNEQYF	TGTGCCAGCAGCCCGCGGACTAGCGGGAGTGGGAACGAGCAGTACTTC
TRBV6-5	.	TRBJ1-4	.	CASSYSTGRAGEKLFF	TGTGCCAGCAGTTACTCGACCGGAAGGGCGGGTGAAAAACTGTTTTTT
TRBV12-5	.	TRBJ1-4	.	CASVRAGEKLFF	TGTGCTAGTGTTCGGGCGGGGGAAAAACTGTTTTTT
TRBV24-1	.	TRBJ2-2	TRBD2	CATSDTSGPNTGELFF	TGTGCCACCAGTGATACTAGCGGGCCGAACACCGGGGAGCTGTTTTTT
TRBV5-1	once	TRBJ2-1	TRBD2	CASSDGTNKGEQFF	TGCGCCAGCAGTGACGGGACTAATAAGGGTGAGCAGTTCTTC
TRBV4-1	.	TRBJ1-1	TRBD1	CASSLGQGIMNTEAFF	TGCGCCAGCAGCCTGGGACAGGGGATTATGAACACTGAAGCTTTCTTT
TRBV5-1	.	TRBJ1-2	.	CASSLRAGGAYGYTF	TGCGCCAGCAGCTTGAGGGCAGGAGGGGCTTATGGCTACACCTTC
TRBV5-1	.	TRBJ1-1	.	CASSWGALGKRTEAFF	TGCGCCAGCAGCTGGGGGGCGTTGGGTAAGCGCACTGAAGCTTTCTTT
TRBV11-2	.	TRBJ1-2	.	CASSLGLGSSYGYTF	TGTGCCAGCAGCTTAGGTCTCGGATCCTCCTATGGCTACACCTTC
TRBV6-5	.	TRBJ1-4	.	CASSRQATNEKLFF	TGTGCCAGCAGTCGACAAGCAACTAATGAAAAACTGTTTTTT
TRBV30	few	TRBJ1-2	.	CAWIGTNYGYTF	TGTGCCTGGATAGGGACTAACTATGGCTACACCTTC